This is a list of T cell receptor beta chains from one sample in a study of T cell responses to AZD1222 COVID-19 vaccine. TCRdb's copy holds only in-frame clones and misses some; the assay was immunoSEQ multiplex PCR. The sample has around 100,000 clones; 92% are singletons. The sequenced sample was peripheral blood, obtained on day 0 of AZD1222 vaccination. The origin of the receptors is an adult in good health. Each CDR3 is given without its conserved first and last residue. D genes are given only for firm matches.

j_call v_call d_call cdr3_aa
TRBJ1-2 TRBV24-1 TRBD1 ATSDPGQGEDGYT
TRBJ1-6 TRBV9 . ATGSHIAKLSRGPLH
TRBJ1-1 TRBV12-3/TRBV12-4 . ASRGEPEAF
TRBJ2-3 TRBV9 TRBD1 ASSVRGRADTQY
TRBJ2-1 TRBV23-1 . ASSHSSYNEQF
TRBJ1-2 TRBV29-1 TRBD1 SVDTPDRALDGYGYT
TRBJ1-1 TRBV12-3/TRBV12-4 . ASSLGGRGEAF
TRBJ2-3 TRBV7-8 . ASSLSGSSQDTQY
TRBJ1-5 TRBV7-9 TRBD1 ASSRTGGRNQPQH
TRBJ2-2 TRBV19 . ASFPGLVTGELF
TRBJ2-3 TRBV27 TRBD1 ASGAGQGRADTQY
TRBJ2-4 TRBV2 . ASGLVENIQY
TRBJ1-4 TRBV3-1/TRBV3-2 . ASSQRASNEKLF
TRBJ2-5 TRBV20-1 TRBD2 SASGTSDRETQY
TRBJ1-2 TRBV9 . ASSVVEGQGYT
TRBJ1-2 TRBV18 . ASSPSTGILSYGYT
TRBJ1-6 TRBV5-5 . ASSFEGLNNSPLH
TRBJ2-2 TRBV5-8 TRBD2 ASSSRVGGGAPELF
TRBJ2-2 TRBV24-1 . ATEAKWGELF
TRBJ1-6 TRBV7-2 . ASSFRANSPLH
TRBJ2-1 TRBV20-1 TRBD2 SAGLGDEQF
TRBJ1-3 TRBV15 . ATSGWTDSGNTIY
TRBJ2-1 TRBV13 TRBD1 ASSQSARDRGGNEQF
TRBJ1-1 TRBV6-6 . ASSRPGGAEEAF